These 27 T cell receptor beta chains share one sample of origin, sequenced in a study of blood T cell repertoires in COVID-19. The repertoire was sequenced with immunoSEQ multiplex PCR; TCRdb's copy has only in-frame clones and lacks some. The data contain approximately 33,000 clones, around nine tenths of them singletons. Sequenced: peripheral blood. These receptors were collected from a man between 65 and 79 years old with acute or convalescent COVID-19.

The rearrangement joins TRBV5-1 to TRBJ2-7; 8 bases align to TRBD2. The J segment lost 12 bases and the V segment lost 0 bases, leaving 8 bases of the junction unmatched. CDR1 and CDR2 from the germline V gene are SGHRS and YFSETQ. The CDR3 is 13 amino acids. CDR3 sequence reads: CASSLDRAGDSYF. Written as DNA, the CDR3 is TGCGCCAGCAGCTTGGATCGAGCGGGAGATTCGTACTTC.

This chain uses TRBV5-1 with TRBJ1-1, with TRBD1 matching over 7 bases. Germline V gene data show CDR1 as SGHRS and CDR2 as YFSETQ. V trimming: 0 bases; J trimming: 5 bases; junction bases outside the gene matches: 10. This CDR3 is 16 amino acids long. The CDR3 coding sequence is TGCGCCAGCAGCTTGGAACAGGGGTTAGGAGGGACTGAAGCTTTCTTT. It is translated as CASSLEQGLGGTEAFF. Based on the CDR3 plus reference TRBV5-1 and TRBJ1-1, the full variable domain is KAGVTQTPRYLIKTRGQQVTLSCSPISGHRSVSWYQQTPGQGLQFLFEYFSETQRNKGNFPGRFSGRQFSNSRSEMNVSTLELGDSALYLCASSLEQGLGGTEAFFGQGTRLTVV.

The chain has TRBV4-2 and TRBJ2-3; 7 bases map to TRBD2. The CDR3 length is 18 residues. V shed 0 bases and J 3 bases; nucleotides not matched to a gene: 12. The germline gives CDR1 LGHNA, CDR2 YNFKEQ. CDR3 bases: TGTGCCAGCAGCCAAGATTCGGGGACTATGCGGGGAACAGATACGCAGTATTTT. Amino acid sequence: CASSQDSGTMRGTDTQYF.

This chain joins TRBV2 and TRBJ2-3; the match to TRBD2 covers 10 bases. CDR3 length: 15 amino acids. J lost 5 bases, V lost 5 bases, and 7 bases had no gene match. CDR1 is SNHLY and CDR2 is FYNNEI in the germline V gene. The CDR3 loop is CASSIQREGGDTQYF. CDR3 DNA: TGTGCCAGCAGTATTCAGCGGGAGGGCGGAGATACGCAGTATTTT.

This clone was seen more than once but under ten times. The chain couples TRBV28 to TRBJ2-1, with 11 bases fitting TRBD2. This CDR3 contains 16 residues. Germline loops: CDR1 MDHEN, CDR2 SYDVKM. Germline trimming cut 4 bases from V and 8 bases from J; bases unmatched to any gene: 10. In DNA form, the CDR3 reads TGTGCCAGCAGTTCCCAACTAGCGGGAGCCCTCCATGAGCAGTTCTTC. Translated: CASSSQLAGALHEQFF.

Only a few counts were recorded for this clone. The rearrangement joins TRBV7-3 to TRBJ2-2; no clear D. The CDR3 contains 15 residues. V lost 2 bases, J lost 4 bases, and 11 bases lay in between. The V gene's germline CDR1 is SGHTA and CDR2 FQGTGA. CDR3 bases: TGTGCCAGCAGCTTAGGCAGTTCGGGCACCGGGGAGCTGTTTTTT. It encodes CASSLGSSGTGELFF.

This chain joins TRBV7-2 and TRBJ2-1; D unresolved. The V gene lost 1 base and the J gene lost 7 bases, with 8 bases spanning the gap. The CDR3 contains 13 residues. Germline loops: CDR1 SGHTA, CDR2 FQGNSA. CDR3 loop: CASSLEPRNEQFF. The DNA for the CDR3 is TGTGCCAGCAGCTTAGAACCCCGGAATGAGCAGTTCTTC.

The V gene is TRBV12-5, the J gene TRBJ1-3, with 9 positions matching TRBD1. The CDR3 runs 20 residues. V trimming: 0 bases; J trimming: 0 bases; junction bases outside the gene matches: 12. Germline V gives CDR1 LGHNT, CDR2 FRNRAP. CDR3 sequence: CASGLVYYADRGFSGNTIYF. The DNA of the CDR3 is TGTGCTAGTGGTTTGGTATATTATGCGGACAGGGGATTCTCTGGAAACACCATATATTTT.

The chain uses TRBV5-4 and TRBJ1-1, with D maybe TRBD1 (5 bases). Germline values: CDR1 SGHNT, CDR2 YYREEE (reference sequence). Deletions cut 9 bases from V and 0 bases from J, with 15 bases between. The CDR3 is made up of 14 amino acids. The CDR3 DNA is TGTGCCACCCACAGAGGACATATGAACACTGAAGCTTTCTTT. Translating gives CATHRGHMNTEAFF.

The chain links TRBV18 to TRBJ1-5; 7 bases fit TRBD1. CDR3 length: 14 residues. Germline CDR1 and CDR2: KGHSH and LQKENI. J gave up 6 bases and V 2 bases, and 4 bases lay outside the gene matches. The CDR3 here is CASSPGTGVQPQHF. CDR3 in DNA: TGTGCCAGCTCACCAGGAACAGGGGTTCAGCCCCAGCATTTT.

The genes are TRBV6-6 and TRBJ2-3, with 8 bases fitting TRBD1. Losses at the gene ends were 5 bases for V and 1 base for J; bases not matched to a gene: 5. CDR1 and CDR2 (germline): MNHNY, SVGAGI (reference sequence). There are 15 residues in the CDR3. The CDR3 here is CASSQQGDGTDTQYF. The CDR3 region has the DNA TGTGCCAGCAGTCAACAGGGGGATGGCACAGATACGCAGTATTTT.

The chain joins TRBV19 to TRBJ1-3, with D unresolved. The CDR3 sequence is 14 residues long. Trimming took off 9 bases at V and 6 bases at J, with 18 bases between the two ends. Germline V lookup: CDR1 LNHDA, CDR2 SQIVND (reference sequence). CDR3 protein: CARTRPPLENTIYF. The CDR3 DNA reads TGTGCCAGGACTAGGCCTCCTTTGGAAAACACCATATATTTT. Supplemented by reference TRBV19 and TRBJ1-3, the full variable domain reads DGGITQSPKYLFRKEGQNVTLSCEQNLNHDAMYWYRQDPGQGLRLIYYSQIVNDFQKGDIAEGYSVSREKKESFPLTVTSAQKNPTAFYLCARTRPPLENTIYFGEGSWLTVV.

The chain joins TRBV7-2 to TRBJ2-1; 11 nucleotides agree with TRBD2. CDR1 SGHTA and CDR2 FQGNSA come from the germline V gene. The J segment lost 6 bases and the V segment lost 8 bases, leaving 9 bases of the junction unmatched. The CDR3 contains 15 residues. The CDR3 DNA is TGTGCCAGCGGGGTTCGGACTAGCGGGCTCAATGAGCAGTTCTTC. Translation: CASGVRTSGLNEQFF.

The gene calls are TRBV2 and TRBJ2-5; 11 nucleotides align to TRBD2. Germline-derived CDR1 and CDR2 are SNHLY and FYNNEI. The CDR3 runs 15 residues. The V gene end was trimmed by 6 bases and the J gene end by 5 bases; junction bases not matched to a gene: 8. The chain's CDR3 is CASRSLAGGLETQYF. The DNA for the CDR3 is TGTGCCAGCAGAAGCTTAGCGGGAGGGCTCGAGACCCAGTACTTC.

V and J are TRBV16 and TRBJ1-5; D is perhaps TRBD1 (5 bases). This CDR3 spans 16 amino acids. Trimming stripped 3 bases from V and 2 bases from J, with 14 bases between. Germline V lookup: CDR1 KGHSY, CDR2 FQNENV. In DNA form, the CDR3 reads TGTGCCAGCAGCCATTCTAGCGACAGCCGCAATCAGCCCCAGCATTTT. This gives the protein CASSHSSDSRNQPQHF. The full variable domain, completed using reference TRBV16 and TRBJ1-5, is GEEVAQTPKHLVRGEGQKAKLYCAPIKGHSYVFWYQQVLKNEFKFLISFQNENVFDETGMPKERFSAKCLPNSPCSLEIQATKLEDSAVYFCASSHSSDSRNQPQHFGDGTRLSIL.

V is TRBV12-3 or TRBV12-4 and J is TRBJ2-5, with 7 bases aligning to TRBD1. J lost 4 bases, V lost 6 bases, and 5 bases had no gene match. CDR3 size: 13 residues. This CDR3 is CASSQGQRETQYF. For the CDR3, the DNA is TGTGCCAGCAGCCAGGGACAGCGAGAGACCCAGTACTTC.

The CDR3 DNA is TGTGCCAGCAGCGTAGAGGCTAGCGGGAGTACGCGGACAGATACGCAGTATTTT. This encodes CASSVEASGSTRTDTQYF. This chain connects TRBV9 to TRBJ2-3, with 10 bases lining up with TRBD2. The J segment lost 3 bases and the V segment lost 0 bases, leaving 10 bases of the junction unmatched. Germline loops: CDR1 SGDLS, CDR2 YYNGEE. This CDR3 is 18 amino acids long.

The genes are TRBV6-5 and TRBJ2-6; D gene unclear. CDR1 is MNHEY and CDR2 is SVGAGI in the germline V gene. CDR3 size: 12 residues. V gave up 7 bases and J gave up 2 bases, with 3 bases separating them. CDR3: CASTAGANVLTF. As DNA, the CDR3 is TGTGCCAGCACTGCTGGGGCCAACGTCCTGACTTTC.

As regards this clone: At one boundary the junction diverges from the germline segment, which might be a read error. The V gene is TRBV6-5, the J gene TRBJ2-1, with 7 bases fitting TRBD2. This CDR3 has 14 residues. Germline values: CDR1 MNHEY, CDR2 SVGAGI. The CDR3 sequence is CTSLADTSYNEQFF. The CDR3 nucleotides read TGCACCTCTCTAGCGGATACCTCCTACAATGAGCAGTTCTTC.

V is TRBV6-5 and J is TRBJ1-4; TRBD1 aligns across 9 bases. V trimming: 6 bases; J trimming: 6 bases; junction bases outside the gene matches: 5. The germline CDR1 and CDR2 sequences are MNHEY and SVGAGI. This CDR3 is built from 14 residues. The CDR3 DNA follows: TGTGCCAGCAGGGATACAGGGGGCGATGAAAAACTGTTTTTT. Translated, it gives CASRDTGGDEKLFF.

The chain employs TRBV15 and TRBJ2-3; TRBD2 matches at 8 bases. Germline-derived CDR1 and CDR2 are LNHNV and YYDKDF (reference sequence). The V gene end was trimmed by 6 bases and the J gene end by 4 bases; junction bases not matched to a gene: 15. This CDR3 contains 17 residues. CDR3 region: CATRASRGRPGSDTQYF. Here the CDR3 DNA reads TGTGCCACCAGAGCCTCTCGCGGGAGGCCCGGGTCAGATACGCAGTATTTT.

This clone appeared once. The chain combines TRBV5-1 with TRBJ2-5; the D is unclear. This CDR3 has 14 residues. V gave up 0 bases and J gave up 2 bases, with 8 bases separating them. CDR1 and CDR2 from the germline V gene are SGHRS and YFSETQ. CDR3 sequence (DNA): TGCGCCAGCAGCTTGGTAGTGGAGCAAGAGACCCAGTACTTC. This sequence encodes CASSLVVEQETQYF.

This rearrangement joins TRBV2 to TRBJ2-3; D unclear. The germline CDR1 and CDR2 sequences are SNHLY and FYNNEI. Trimming pared 6 bases from V and 2 bases from J, leaving 12 bases between. The CDR3 sequence is 14 residues long. CDR3 in amino acids: CASRVSAPTDTQYF. As DNA, the CDR3 is TGTGCCAGCAGAGTTAGTGCTCCCACAGATACGCAGTATTTT.

The CDR3 is CAISESGRANYGYTF. The CDR3 region has the DNA TGTGCCATCAGTGAGTCTGGCAGGGCTAACTATGGCTACACCTTC. V is TRBV10-3 and J is TRBJ1-2, with D perhaps TRBD1 (5 bases). The germline CDR1 and CDR2 sequences are ENHRY and SYGVKD. This CDR3 has 15 amino acids. Trimming pared 0 bases from V and 0 bases from J, leaving 8 bases between.

The rearrangement links TRBV11-1 to TRBJ2-1, with a tentative D call TRBD1 (5 bases). V dropped 6 bases and J dropped 2 bases, with 14 bases sitting between them. Germline V gene data show CDR1 as SGHAT and CDR2 as FQDESV (reference sequence). There are 15 residues in the CDR3. This chain's CDR3 is CASSFQQDTYNEQFF. In nucleotides, the CDR3 is TGTGCCAGCAGTTTTCAGCAGGACACCTACAATGAGCAGTTCTTC.

The J gene is TRBJ1-1, the V gene TRBV12-3 or TRBV12-4, with D unresolved. Trimming took off 8 bases at V and 0 bases at J, with 7 bases between the two ends. The CDR3 has 12 amino acids. CDR3 sequence (DNA): TGTGCCAGCCTGGGCATGAACACTGAAGCTTTCTTT. Its protein product is CASLGMNTEAFF.

The rearrangement links TRBV27 to TRBJ1-2, with D maybe TRBD1 (6 bases). Germline values: CDR1 MNHEY, CDR2 SMNVEV (reference sequence). V gave up 7 bases and J gave up 1 base, with 16 bases separating them. The CDR3 totals 15 residues. This chain's CDR3 is CASKLLAGDNYGYTF. Here the CDR3 DNA reads TGTGCCAGCAAACTCTTGGCAGGGGATAACTATGGCTACACCTTC.